Each of the 27 T cell receptor beta chains below was sequenced from the same sample in a study of CD8+ T cells in alopecia areata. cDNA serving as the sequencing template came from extracted, reverse transcribed RNA. Sequencing used immunoSEQ multiplex PCR; TCRdb keeps in-frame clones, though not all of them. The data contain 100,000 to 150,000 clones, about 46% of them singletons. The sequencing sample was made of NKG2D-low CD8+ T cells sorted from blood. All receptors derive from a human donor with alopecia areata.

This clone was detected a few times. CDR3: CSVDQGSREQYF. CDR3 coding DNA: TGCAGCGTTGATCAAGGGTCCCGCGAGCAGTACTTC. The chain is built from TRBV29-1 and TRBJ2-7; D call uncertain. Germline assignment: CDR1 SQVTM and CDR2 ANQGSEA. The ends were cut back, 3 bases at V and 6 bases at J, with 12 bases in the middle. The CDR3 is 12 residues long.

The DNA of the CDR3 is TGTGCCAGCAGTGGACAGAGCTCTGGGGCCAACGTCCTGACTTTC. Its translation: CASSGQSSGANVLTF. The chain recombines TRBV6-1 with TRBJ2-6; D possibly corresponds to TRBD1 (5 bases). The CDR3 runs to 15 residues. Trimming took 4 bases from V and 0 from J, leaving 7 bases between them. Germline lookup yields CDR1 MNHNS and CDR2 SASEGT.

The rearrangement links TRBV4-1 to TRBJ1-5, with 9 bases matching TRBD1. The germline V gene encodes CDR1 MGHRA and CDR2 YSYEKL. The CDR3 length is 13 residues. The trim removed 5 bases at V and 6 bases at J, leaving 2 bases unmatched. CDR3 residues: CASSGTGFQPQHF. The CDR3 DNA reads TGCGCCAGCAGCGGGACAGGGTTTCAGCCCCAGCATTTT.

CDR3 nucleotide sequence: TGCAGCGTTGAAGTGGGGCATTCCATGACAGCCACCTACGAGCAGTACTTC. It yields the protein CSVEVGHSMTATYEQYF. The chain is built from TRBV29-1 and TRBJ2-7; D perhaps matches TRBD1 (5 bases). Trimming stripped 1 base from V and 2 bases from J, with 21 bases between. Germline V lookup: CDR1 SQVTM, CDR2 ANQGSEA. The CDR3 spans 17 residues.

The chain employs TRBV29-1 and TRBJ2-3; perhaps TRBD2 as D (5 bases). This CDR3 contains 15 residues. CDR1 is SQVTM, CDR2 ANQGSEA, per germline. V gave up 8 bases and J gave up 1 base, with 19 bases separating them. CDR3 nucleotide sequence: TGCAGCCTAAGCTTCACCGCGGGTGGCACAGATACGCAGTATTTT. Its protein is CSLSFTAGGTDTQYF.

This rearrangement joins TRBV4-3 to TRBJ2-5, with 8 bases matching TRBD2. V lost 2 bases, J lost 1 base, and 3 bases stayed unmatched. This CDR3 is 15 amino acids long. The germline CDR1 and CDR2 sequences are LGHNA and YSLEER. The DNA for the CDR3 is TGCGCCAGCAGCCAACTGCGGGAGGTCCAAGAGACCCAGTACTTC. It is translated as CASSQLREVQETQYF.

This rearrangement joins TRBV29-1 to TRBJ2-7, with TRBD2 matching over 12 bases. The CDR3 contains 16 residues. The germline CDR1 and CDR2 sequences are SQVTM and ANQGSEA. Trimming cost V 7 bases and J 0 bases; bases outside gene matches: 10. The CDR3 sequence: CSARLAGESLSYEQYF. DNA for the CDR3: TGCAGCGCCAGACTAGCGGGAGAGAGCCTCTCCTACGAGCAGTACTTC.

The gene calls are TRBV6-5 and TRBJ2-7, with 9 nucleotides matching TRBD2. In germline, CDR1 is MNHEY, CDR2 SVGAGI. The ends lost 4 bases at V and 4 bases at J; junction bases unmatched: 5. CDR3 length: 14 residues. The CDR3 here is CASSFLAGSYEQYF. The CDR3 bases are TGTGCCAGCAGTTTTCTAGCGGGAAGTTACGAGCAGTACTTC.

This chain links TRBV5-1 with TRBJ2-1; TRBD1 might be the D (6 bases). The CDR3 is 11 amino acids. Germline CDR1 and CDR2: SGHRS and YFSETQ. V gave up 3 bases and J gave up 10 bases, with 8 bases separating them. Here the CDR3 reads CASSSGTEQFF. The CDR3 DNA reads as TGCGCCAGCAGCTCCGGGACAGAGCAGTTCTTC.

The rearrangement uses TRBV5-1 and TRBJ2-7, with D unclear. Per germline, CDR1 SGHRS and CDR2 YFSETQ. V was trimmed by 6 bases and J by 1 base, leaving 5 bases between them. This CDR3 region has 11 residues. CDR3 loop: CASTGSYEQYF. The CDR3 DNA follows: TGCGCCAGCACAGGTTCCTACGAGCAGTACTTC.

This clone has more than one count but fewer than ten. The rearrangement uses TRBV28 and TRBJ2-7; D is unclear. Germline CDR1 reads MDHEN; CDR2 reads SYDVKM. CDR3 size: 11 residues. The V gene lost 4 bases and the J gene lost 5 bases, with 6 bases spanning the gap. The CDR3 nucleotides are TGTGCCAGCAGTTACGCTGACGAGCAGTACTTC. As protein: CASSYADEQYF.

This clone was seen only a few times. Other DNA sequences of this sample code for an identical CDR3. V and J are TRBV29-1 and TRBJ2-7; tentative D call: TRBD1 (6 bases). The ends were cut back, 4 bases at V and 0 bases at J, with 7 bases in the middle. CDR1 is SQVTM, CDR2 ANQGSEA, per germline. This CDR3 spans 12 amino acids. The CDR3 protein is CSVVDSSYEQYF. Here the CDR3 DNA reads TGCAGCGTTGTGGACAGCTCCTACGAGCAGTACTTC.

The sample holds a few counts of this clone. This chain uses TRBV28 with TRBJ2-7; possible D gene TRBD2, 5 bases. Trimming pared 8 bases from V and 7 bases from J, leaving 18 bases between. This CDR3 has 13 amino acids. In germline, CDR1 is MDHEN, CDR2 SYDVKM. Here the CDR3 reads CASGLAPSMEQYF. CDR3 in DNA: TGTGCCAGCGGGCTAGCACCGTCTATGGAGCAGTACTTC.

J is TRBJ2-1 and V is TRBV28, with D unclear. The CDR3 length is 13 residues. Germline loops: CDR1 MDHEN, CDR2 SYDVKM. V lost 9 bases, J lost 5 bases, and 14 bases lay in between. The CDR3 loop is CARYGRVDNEQFF. The CDR3 bases are TGTGCCAGGTACGGCCGGGTCGACAATGAGCAGTTCTTC.

The chain couples TRBV7-9 to TRBJ2-7; TRBD1 is a possible D gene (5 bases). The CDR3 spans 12 residues. The V end lost 4 bases, the J end lost 4 bases, and 8 bases lay between the germline ends. Germline V lookup: CDR1 SEHNR, CDR2 FQNEAQ (reference sequence). CDR3 DNA sequence: TGTGCCAGCAGCTCGAAGGGGTACGAGCAGTACTTC. It specifies CASSSKGYEQYF.

V usage is TRBV29-1 and J usage is TRBJ2-7; tentative D call: TRBD1 (6 bases). CDR1 and CDR2 from the germline V gene are SQVTM and ANQGSEA. This CDR3 is 12 amino acids long. V was pared by 4 bases and J by 5 bases, with 12 bases between. CDR3 sequence: CSVAQGTDEQYF. CDR3 in DNA: TGCAGCGTTGCACAGGGAACCGACGAGCAGTACTTC.

The gene calls are TRBV5-1 and TRBJ2-7; D is unresolved. Germline CDR1 reads SGHRS; CDR2 reads YFSETQ. The germline V and J ends were trimmed by 1 base and 2 bases, with 10 bases remaining between them. The CDR3 length is 14 residues. The CDR3 region has the DNA TGCGCCAGCAGCTTGTCGGGTGGACCCTACGAGCAGTACTTC. It codes for CASSLSGGPYEQYF.

The chain recombines TRBV27 with TRBJ1-1; maybe TRBD1 (5 bases). Germline V CDR1 and CDR2: MNHEY, SMNVEV (reference sequence). V lost 4 bases and J 1 base, leaving 13 bases between the germline ends. This CDR3 spans 15 amino acids. The CDR3 DNA reads TGTGCCAGCAGTTCAGGGACCAGCGAGAACACTGAAGCTTTCTTT. It encodes CASSSGTSENTEAFF.

This clone showed up just a few times. The chain links TRBV4-1 to TRBJ2-5, with D tentatively TRBD2 (6 bases). The CDR3 length is 14 residues. V lost 4 bases to trimming and J lost 5 bases, with 14 bases between them. Germline V CDR1 and CDR2: MGHRA, YSYEKL. CDR3 protein: CASSLPSGRETQYF. In DNA, the CDR3 is TGCGCCAGCAGCCTACCCTCAGGGAGGGAGACCCAGTACTTC.

In its sample, this clone was seen a few times. The V and J genes are TRBV7-9 and TRBJ1-6; D gene ambiguous. The V gene's germline CDR1 is SEHNR and CDR2 FQNEAQ (reference sequence). The CDR3 contains 13 residues. The ends were cut back, 5 bases at V and 8 bases at J, with 10 bases in the middle. The CDR3 is CASSPDGYSPLHF. The CDR3 region has the DNA TGTGCCAGCAGCCCAGACGGGTATTCACCCCTCCACTTT. Looking up the rest from reference TRBV7-9 and TRBJ1-6 gives the full variable domain: DTGVSQNPRHKITKRGQNVTFRCDPISEHNRLYWYRQTLGQGPEFLTYFQNEAQLEKSRLLSDRFSAERPKGSFSTLEIQRTEQGDSAMYLCASSPDGYSPLHFGNGTRLTVT.

J is TRBJ2-2 and V is TRBV27, with a weak D call TRBD2 (6 bases). Germline CDR1 and CDR2: MNHEY and SMNVEV (reference sequence). The CDR3 is 14 amino acids. V was cut by 5 bases and J by 1 base, with 8 bases left in between. CDR3 nucleotide sequence: TGTGCCAGCAGTCCGCGGGAGAACACCGGGGAGCTGTTTTTT. Translated: CASSPRENTGELFF.

The chain couples TRBV5-1 to TRBJ2-1, with 7 bases identical to TRBD1. The CDR3 is made up of 14 amino acids. Germline CDR1 SGHRS, CDR2 YFSETQ. With 3 bases clipped from V and 8 bases from J, the junction kept 8 bases outside the gene matches. CDR3 loop: CASSYTGTAHEQFF. The DNA of the CDR3 is TGCGCCAGCAGCTACACCGGGACAGCTCATGAGCAGTTCTTC.

In its sample, this clone was seen a few times. For the CDR3, the DNA is TGCAGCGTTAATTCGGTGAGCGGACCTTACCAAGAGACCCAGTACTTC. This translates into CSVNSVSGPYQETQYF. The chain uses TRBV29-1 and TRBJ2-5; maybe TRBD2 (5 bases). The length of the CDR3 is 16 residues. The germline V gene encodes CDR1 SQVTM and CDR2 ANQGSEA. Trimming stripped 5 bases from V and 0 bases from J, with 19 bases between. Based on the CDR3 plus reference TRBV29-1 and TRBJ2-5, the full variable domain is SAVISQKPSRDICQRGTSLTIQCQVDSQVTMMFWYRQQPGQSLTLIATANQGSEATYESGFVIDKFPISRPNLTFSTLTVSNMSPEDSSIYLCSVNSVSGPYQETQYFGPGTRLLVL.

With regard to this clone: This sample also contains other DNA sequences that code for the same CDR3. The chain links TRBV27 to TRBJ2-3; the D is unclear. Trimming took 5 bases from V and 5 from J, leaving 8 bases between them. The germline V gene encodes CDR1 MNHEY and CDR2 SMNVEV (reference sequence). CDR3 length: 12 residues. The CDR3 bases are TGTGCCAGCAGTCCGCCGGGAGATACGCAGTATTTT. Its translation is CASSPPGDTQYF.

This clone was seen only a few times. The sample carries other DNA sequences with the same CDR3. This chain's CDR3 is CAWSVNNEQFF. The CDR3 bases are TGTGCCTGGAGTGTAAACAATGAGCAGTTCTTC. This rearrangement joins TRBV30 to TRBJ2-1; D not certain. Deletions cut 0 bases from V and 5 bases from J, with 2 bases between. This CDR3 spans 11 amino acids. Looked up from germline, CDR1 is GTSNPN and CDR2 is SVGIG (reference sequence).

This chain joins TRBV7-8 and TRBJ1-1; possibly TRBD1 for D (5 bases). This CDR3 region has 12 residues. V was clipped by 3 bases and J by 5 bases, with 7 bases between them. Germline lookup yields CDR1 SGHVS and CDR2 FQNEAQ. DNA for the CDR3: TGTGCCAGCAGCTTGGGGCGGACTGAAGCTTTCTTT. Encoded protein: CASSLGRTEAFF.

The rearrangement joins TRBV9 to TRBJ2-1, with D maybe TRBD1 (5 bases). The CDR3 spans 15 residues. Trimming removed 2 bases at V and 5 bases at J, with 14 bases between. The V gene's germline CDR1 is SGDLS and CDR2 YYNGEE. CDR3 DNA: TGTGCCAGCAGCGTCTCGGGCAGGGCCCACAATGAGCAGTTCTTC. Translated, it gives CASSVSGRAHNEQFF.